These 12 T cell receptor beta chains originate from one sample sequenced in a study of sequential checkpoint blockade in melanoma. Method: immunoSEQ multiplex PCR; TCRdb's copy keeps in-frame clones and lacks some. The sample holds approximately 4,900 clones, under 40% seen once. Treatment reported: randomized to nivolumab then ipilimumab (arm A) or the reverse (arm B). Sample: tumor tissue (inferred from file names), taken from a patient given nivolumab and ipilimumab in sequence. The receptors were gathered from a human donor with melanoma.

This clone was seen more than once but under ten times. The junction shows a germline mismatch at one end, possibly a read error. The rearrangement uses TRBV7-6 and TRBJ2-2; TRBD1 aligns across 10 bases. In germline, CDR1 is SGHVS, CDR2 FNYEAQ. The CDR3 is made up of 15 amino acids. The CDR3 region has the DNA TGTGCTAGCAGCTTAGGGACAGGGGTAACCGGGGAGCTGTTTTTT. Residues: CASSLGTGVTGELFF.

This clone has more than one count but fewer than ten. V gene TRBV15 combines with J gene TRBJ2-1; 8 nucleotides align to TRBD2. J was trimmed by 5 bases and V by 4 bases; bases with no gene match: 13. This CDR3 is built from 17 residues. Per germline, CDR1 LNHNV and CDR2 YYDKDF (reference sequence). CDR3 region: CATSMGLLAALNNEQFF. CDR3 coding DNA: TGTGCCACCAGCATGGGATTACTAGCGGCACTTAACAATGAGCAGTTCTTC.

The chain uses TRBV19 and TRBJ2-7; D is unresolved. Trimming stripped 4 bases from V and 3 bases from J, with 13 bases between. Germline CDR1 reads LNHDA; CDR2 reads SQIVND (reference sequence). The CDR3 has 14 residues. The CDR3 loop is CASSNGPWDYEQYF. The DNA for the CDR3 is TGTGCCAGTAGTAATGGTCCCTGGGACTACGAGCAGTACTTC.

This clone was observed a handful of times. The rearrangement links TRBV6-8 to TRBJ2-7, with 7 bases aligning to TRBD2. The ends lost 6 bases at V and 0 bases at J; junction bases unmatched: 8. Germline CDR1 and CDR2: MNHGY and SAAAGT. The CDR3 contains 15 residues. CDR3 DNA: TGTGCCAGCAGAGATCCCGGGACTACCTCCTACGAGCAGTACTTC. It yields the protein CASRDPGTTSYEQYF.

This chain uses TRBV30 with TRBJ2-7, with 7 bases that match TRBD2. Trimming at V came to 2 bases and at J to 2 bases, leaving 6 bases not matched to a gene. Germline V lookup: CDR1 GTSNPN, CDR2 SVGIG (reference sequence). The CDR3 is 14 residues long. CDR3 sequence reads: CAWSLSGITYEQYF. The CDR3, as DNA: TGTGCCTGGAGTCTGAGCGGGATTACCTACGAGCAGTACTTC.

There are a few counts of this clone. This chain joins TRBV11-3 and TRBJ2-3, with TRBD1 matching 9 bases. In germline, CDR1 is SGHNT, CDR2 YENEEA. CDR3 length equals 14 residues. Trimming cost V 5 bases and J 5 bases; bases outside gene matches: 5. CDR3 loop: CASSRGQGRDTQYF. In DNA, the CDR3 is TGTGCCAGCAGCCGGGGACAGGGAAGAGATACGCAGTATTTT.

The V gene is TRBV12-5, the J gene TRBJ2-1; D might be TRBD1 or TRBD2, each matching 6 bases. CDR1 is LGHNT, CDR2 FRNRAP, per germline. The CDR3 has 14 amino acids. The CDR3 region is CASRLGGSYNEQFF. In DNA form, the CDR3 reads TGTGCCAGCCGACTAGGGGGCTCCTACAATGAGCAGTTCTTC.

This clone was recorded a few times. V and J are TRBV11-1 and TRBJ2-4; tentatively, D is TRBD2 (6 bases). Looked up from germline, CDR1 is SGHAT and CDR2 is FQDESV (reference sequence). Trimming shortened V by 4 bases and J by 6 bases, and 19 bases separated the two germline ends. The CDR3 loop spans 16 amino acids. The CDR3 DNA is TGTGCCAGCAGCTCACACCCGGGGAGGTCCGGAAACATTCAGTACTTC. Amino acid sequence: CASSSHPGRSGNIQYF.

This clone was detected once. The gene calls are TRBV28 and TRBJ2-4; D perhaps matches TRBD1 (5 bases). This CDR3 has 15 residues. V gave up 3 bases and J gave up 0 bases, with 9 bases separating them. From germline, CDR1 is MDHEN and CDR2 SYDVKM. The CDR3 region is CASSLGQVAKNIQYF. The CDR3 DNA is TGTGCCAGCAGTTTGGGGCAGGTAGCCAAAAACATTCAGTACTTC.

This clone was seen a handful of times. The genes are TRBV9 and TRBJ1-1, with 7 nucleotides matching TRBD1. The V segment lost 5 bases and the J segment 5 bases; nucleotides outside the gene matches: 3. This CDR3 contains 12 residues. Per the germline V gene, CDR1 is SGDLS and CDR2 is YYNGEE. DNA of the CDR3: TGTGCCAGCAGGGGGGACAGAACTGAAGCTTTCTTT. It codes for CASRGDRTEAFF.

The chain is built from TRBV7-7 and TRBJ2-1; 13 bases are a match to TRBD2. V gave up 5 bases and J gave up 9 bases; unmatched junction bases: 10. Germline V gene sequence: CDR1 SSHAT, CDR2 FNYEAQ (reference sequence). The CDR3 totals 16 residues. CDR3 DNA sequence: TGTGCCAGCAGCCCATTAGGACTAGCGGGAGATGGTGAGCAGTTCTTC. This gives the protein CASSPLGLAGDGEQFF.

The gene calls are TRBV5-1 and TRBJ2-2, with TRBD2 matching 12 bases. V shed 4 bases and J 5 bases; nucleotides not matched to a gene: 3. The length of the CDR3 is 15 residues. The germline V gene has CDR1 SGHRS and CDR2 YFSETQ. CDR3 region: CASSLGLAGTGELFF. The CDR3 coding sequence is TGCGCCAGCAGCCTCGGACTAGCGGGAACCGGGGAGCTGTTTTTT. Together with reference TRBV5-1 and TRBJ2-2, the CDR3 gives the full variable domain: KAGVTQTPRYLIKTRGQQVTLSCSPISGHRSVSWYQQTPGQGLQFLFEYFSETQRNKGNFPGRFSGRQFSNSRSEMNVSTLELGDSALYLCASSLGLAGTGELFFGEGSRLTVL.